This TCR beta chain was identified in a study of CXCR3-negative and CXCR3-positive naive CD8 T cells. The study, taken as a whole, reports: Relative to memory CD8+ cells, whose diversity was much lower, both naive subsets had comparably high diversity. Naive cells that were CXCR3-positive had more hydrophobic TRB CDR3s (compared with CXCR3-negative naive cells). Fresh PBMCs were used in most assays, and CXCR3 expression partially decreased after cryopreservation. TRBV-TRBJ usage was alike in naive CXCR3-negative and CXCR3-positive cells but differed in memory cells.

The germline gives CDR1 SGHTA, CDR2 FQGNSA. The CDR3 consists of 16 residues. Libraries of TRB cDNA were made by 5' RACE and carried UMIs. TCRdb reanalyzed the 5' RACE reads, giving one entry per CDR3 protein sequence and no DNA. The sample table includes thousands of distinct CDR3 sequences. Points on this clonotype: What it recognizes is unknown.

The sequencing input was naive CXCR3+ CD8+ T cells from blood. Subset defined: CD45RO-CCR7+CD27+CD95- naive CD8+ T cells expressing CXCR3 (TNR3+). The V and J genes are TRBV7-2 and TRBJ2-3; as DNA is missing, the TRBD2 call by TCRdb cannot be tested. This clonotype was obtained from a human donor in good health. Some clones in this sample may be carry-over from other donors' samples. The CDR3 protein is CASSLWSGWGADTQYF.